Below, 2 T cell receptor beta chains from the same sample are listed, as sequenced in a study of patients and donors after allogeneic stem cell transplantation. TCRdb fed the RT-PCR reads into MiXCR, producing one record per CDR3 protein. The sample gives about 960,000 distinct CDR3 sequences, more than 15% of which show up once; around 5.5% is in the top ten. Sequencing was done on a sample of blood, either unsorted or a sorted T cell fraction (not recorded which). These receptors were taken from a human donor who was either an allogeneic HSCT recipient or a stem cell or donor lymphocyte infusion donor (not recorded which). It is not recorded whose cells these are; they may come from a transplant donor.

This rearrangement joins TRBV10-3 to TRBJ2-7; 10 bases fit TRBD1. The CDR3 runs 13 residues. Losses at the gene ends were 7 bases for V and 5 bases for J; bases not matched to a gene: 5. From germline, CDR1 is ENHRY and CDR2 SYGVKD. CDR3 protein: CAIKGTGANEQYF. In DNA form, the CDR3 reads TGTGCCATCAAGGGGACAGGGGCCAACGAGCAGTACTTC.

The chain employs TRBV20-1 and TRBJ2-7; 7 bases align to TRBD1. Germline trimming cut 6 bases from V and 2 bases from J; bases unmatched to any gene: 10. CDR3 length: 14 residues. Germline V gene data show CDR1 as DFQATT and CDR2 as SNEGSKA (reference sequence). CDR3 residues: CSARQGTGPYEQYF. The CDR3 nucleotides are TGCAGTGCCCGACAGGGTACGGGCCCCTACGAGCAGTACTTC.